These 28 T cell receptor beta chains share one sample of origin, sequenced in a study of neurological immune-mediated disorders. The time point was: technical triplicate 3. Each CDR3 protein gets one entry after TCRdb re-called the 5' RACE reads with MiXCR. This table holds under 45,000 distinct CDR3 sequences, 20% to 25% found once. Sequenced: PBMCs. These receptor sequences come from a man aged 55 to 70 with HTLV-1-associated myelopathy (HAM/TSP).

The chain combines TRBV15 with TRBJ2-2, with TRBD2 matching 8 bases. Unmatched junction bases numbered 2, after V lost 1 base and J lost 1 base. The CDR3 length is 16 residues. CDR1 is LNHNV and CDR2 is YYDKDF in the germline V gene (reference sequence). CDR3 nucleotide sequence: TGTGCCACCAGCAGAGGTCTAGCGGGGAACACCGGGGAGCTGTTTTTT. Translated: CATSRGLAGNTGELFF.

Concerning this clonotype itself: The conserved closing phenylalanine or tryptophan is absent in this CDR3, likely reflecting a read error. The DNA is left out, because the CDR3 cannot be placed on it with certainty; the CDR3 is given as TCRdb lists it. The rearrangement uses TRBV5-1 and TRBJ2-7; the table assigns TRBD2, which was not confirmed against the DNA. The germline V gene encodes CDR1 SGHRS and CDR2 YFSETQ. Counting both end residues, the CDR3 totals 15 amino acids. The CDR3 spells CASSLAEGLAGEQNL.

In this sample, this clonotype turned up many times. The J gene is TRBJ1-5, the V gene TRBV5-1; maybe TRBD1 (6 bases). The germline gives CDR1 SGHRS, CDR2 YFSETQ. V lost 1 base and J lost 5, with 10 bases in between. CDR3 length: 14 amino acids. The CDR3 bases are TGCGCCAGCAGCTTGTCCGGGGGCGATCAGCCCCAGCATTTT. Protein product: CASSLSGGDQPQHF.

The sample holds many counts of this clonotype. The genes are TRBV4-1 and TRBJ1-5, with TRBD1 as a possible D gene (6 bases). CDR1 and CDR2 from the germline V gene are MGHRA and YSYEKL. The CDR3 extends over 20 amino acids. V was pared by 1 base and J by 0 bases, with 22 bases between. CDR3 sequence: CASSQAPPGQLLYSNQPQHF. The CDR3 DNA reads TGCGCCAGCAGCCAAGCCCCCCCCGGACAGCTCTTATATAGCAATCAGCCCCAGCATTTT.

This clonotype was seen many times. The chain employs TRBV6-6 and TRBJ2-3; 10 nucleotides line up with TRBD2. The CDR3 has 13 residues. Per the germline V gene, CDR1 is MNHNY and CDR2 is SVGAGI (reference sequence). The trim removed 8 bases at V and 1 base at J, leaving 0 bases unmatched. CDR3 DNA: TGTGCCAGCGGGACTAGCGGCACAGATACGCAGTATTTT. Amino acids: CASGTSGTDTQYF.

The genes are TRBV5-4 and TRBJ2-2, with a possible D match to TRBD2 (6 bases). Germline values: CDR1 SGHNT, CDR2 YYREEE (reference sequence). V lost 4 bases and J 2 bases, leaving 12 bases between the germline ends. The CDR3 has 15 amino acids. For the CDR3, the DNA is TGTGCCAGCAGCGGCGGGACTCCCAACACCGGGGAGCTGTTTTTT. This translates into CASSGGTPNTGELFF.

This clonotype was seen ten or more times. This rearrangement joins TRBV21-1 to TRBJ2-7. TRBV21-1 constitutes a pseudogene. The CDR3 spans 14 residues. The CDR3 region is CASSRVGRAHEQYF. In nucleotides, the CDR3 is TGTGCCAGCAGCAGAGTAGGCCGCGCCCACGAGCAGTACTTC.

This clonotype was detected ten times or more. The rearrangement links TRBV29-1 to TRBJ1-1, with D perhaps TRBD1 (5 bases). V gave up 4 bases and J gave up 2 bases, with 8 bases separating them. The V gene's germline CDR1 is SQVTM and CDR2 ANQGSEA. The CDR3 length is 12 residues. In DNA form, the CDR3 reads TGCAGCGTTGCCAGGGACAACACTGAAGCTTTCTTT. It encodes CSVARDNTEAFF.

This clonotype has ten or more counts. The genes are TRBV7-8 and TRBJ2-5; 14 nucleotides line up with TRBD2. The CDR3 totals 17 residues. CDR1 SGHVS and CDR2 FQNEAQ come from the germline V gene. The ends lost 8 bases at V and 4 bases at J; junction bases unmatched: 12. The CDR3 spells CASLIGTSGSLGETQYF. CDR3 nucleotide sequence: TGTGCCAGCCTCATCGGGACTAGCGGGAGTTTAGGAGAGACCCAGTACTTC.

This clonotype came up many times. The chain combines TRBV28 with TRBJ2-5; 7 bases line up with TRBD2. Germline assignment: CDR1 MDHEN and CDR2 SYDVKM. The V and J ends lost 7 bases and 8 bases, in that order; junction bases with no gene match: 16. This CDR3 spans 15 amino acids. The CDR3 reads CASTLTGASGITQYF. The DNA of the CDR3 is TGTGCCAGCACCCTTACCGGGGCTAGCGGAATTACCCAGTACTTC.

This clonotype was counted ten times or more. The rearrangement joins TRBV20-1 to TRBJ2-3, with TRBD2 as a possible D gene (6 bases). V dropped 6 bases and J dropped 4 bases, with 23 bases sitting between them. Germline values: CDR1 DFQATT, CDR2 SNEGSKA (reference sequence). This CDR3 region has 16 residues. The CDR3 sequence is CSALRPGPGGADTQYF. CDR3 nucleotides: TGCAGTGCCCTTCGGCCAGGTCCCGGCGGGGCAGATACGCAGTATTTT.

In regard to this clonotype: The junction does not match germline at one end; this may be a read error. The J gene is TRBJ1-1, the V gene TRBV11-3, with D uncertain. This CDR3 has 12 residues. The V gene's germline CDR1 is SGHNT and CDR2 YENEEA. Written as DNA, the CDR3 is TGTGACAGCAGCTTATATCGAGGTGAAGCTTTCTTT. It yields the protein CDSSLYRGEAFF.

Many counts were recorded for this clonotype. The chain combines TRBV27 with TRBJ2-1; perhaps TRBD1 as D (5 bases). The length of the CDR3 is 16 residues. CDR1 is MNHEY, CDR2 SMNVEV, per germline (reference sequence). V was trimmed by 2 bases and J by 1 base, leaving 12 bases between them. The CDR3 nucleotides are TGTGCCAGCAGTTTACAGAAGGGGATTTCCTACAATGAGCAGTTCTTC. This encodes CASSLQKGISYNEQFF.

This clonotype has a count of ten or more. The rearrangement joins TRBV11-2 to TRBJ2-1, with 7 positions matching TRBD2. Losses at the gene ends were 0 bases for V and 4 bases for J; bases not matched to a gene: 6. This CDR3 region has 16 residues. In germline, CDR1 is SGHAT, CDR2 FQNNGV. DNA of the CDR3: TGTGCCAGCAGCTTAGAGGGAGGGATCCTTTACAATGAGCAGTTCTTC. This gives the protein CASSLEGGILYNEQFF.

In this sample, this clonotype turned up many times. This rearrangement joins TRBV5-1 to TRBJ2-5; D is uncertain. The CDR3 consists of 11 residues. In germline, CDR1 is SGHRS, CDR2 YFSETQ. The ends were cut back, 0 bases at V and 5 bases at J, with 2 bases in the middle. The CDR3 DNA reads TGCGCCAGCAGCTTGGAGGAGACCCAGTACTTC. It specifies CASSLEETQYF. Variable domain in full (rest from reference TRBV5-1 and TRBJ2-5): KAGVTQTPRYLIKTRGQQVTLSCSPISGHRSVSWYQQTPGQGLQFLFEYFSETQRNKGNFPGRFSGRQFSNSRSEMNVSTLELGDSALYLCASSLEETQYFGPGTRLLVL.

The gene calls are TRBV10-2 and TRBJ2-3, with a weak D call TRBD1 (5 bases). V was shortened by 6 bases and J by 1 base, with 11 bases between the two germline ends. This CDR3 region has 14 residues. Germline CDR1 and CDR2: WSHSY and SAAADI. CDR3 in amino acids: CASRDWGGTDTQYF. The CDR3, as DNA: TGCGCCAGCAGAGACTGGGGCGGCACAGATACGCAGTATTTT.

This clonotype was detected many times. The rearrangement uses TRBV20-1 and TRBJ2-1; TRBD2 aligns across 15 bases. The CDR3 has 13 amino acids. V was clipped by 3 bases and J by 14 bases; unmatched bases: 5. Germline CDR1 reads DFQATT; CDR2 reads SNEGSKA (reference sequence). Written as DNA, the CDR3 is TGCAGTGCTAGCGGGACTAGCGGGAGGAAGGAGTTCTTC. It specifies CSASGTSGRKEFF.

The sample holds many counts of this clonotype. The chain joins TRBV6-1 to TRBJ2-1, with D unclear. Trimming shortened V by 2 bases and J by 10 bases, and 9 bases separated the two germline ends. In germline, CDR1 is MNHNS, CDR2 SASEGT. There are 12 residues in the CDR3. The CDR3 is CASSEYGVEQFF. The CDR3 DNA follows: TGTGCCAGCAGTGAATATGGTGTGGAGCAGTTCTTC.

The chain uses TRBV12-3 or TRBV12-4 and TRBJ1-3; 11 bases map to TRBD1. V lost 3 bases to trimming and J lost 2 bases; unmatched junction nucleotides: 3. The CDR3 runs 16 residues. The CDR3 here is CASSFGQGAAGNTIYF. CDR3 DNA: TGTGCCAGCAGTTTTGGACAGGGGGCAGCTGGAAACACCATATATTTT.

As concerns this clonotype: A much larger clone is a single base away; this may be a read error. In DNA form, the CDR3 reads TGTGCCAGCAGCTTGGTCGACGCCACCCCCGACGAGCAGTACTTC. Its translation is CASSLVDATPDEQYF. The chain couples TRBV5-6 to TRBJ2-7; D remains unclear. V gave up 0 bases and J gave up 5 bases, with 15 bases separating them. CDR3 size: 15 residues. The germline V gene has CDR1 SGHDT and CDR2 YYEEEE.

This clonotype was counted many times. A junction end diverges from the germline sequence, so it may reflect a read error. The rearrangement joins TRBV27 to TRBJ1-1; perhaps TRBD1 as D (5 bases). Germline V CDR1 and CDR2: MNHEY, SMNVEV (reference sequence). The CDR3 runs 11 residues. This CDR3 reads CASSSFQTEVF. In DNA, the CDR3 is TGTGCCAGCAGTTCCTTTCAGACAGAGGTCTTT.

There are many counts of this clonotype. V gene TRBV12-3 or TRBV12-4 combines with J gene TRBJ2-3; TRBD1 might be the D (5 bases). V lost 4 bases and J lost 0, with 8 bases in between. The length of the CDR3 is 14 residues. The CDR3 sequence is CASSSQGSTDTQYF. The CDR3 DNA sequence: TGTGCCAGCAGTTCTCAGGGAAGCACAGATACGCAGTATTTT.

This clonotype was detected many times. This chain links TRBV5-5 with TRBJ2-7, with a tentative D call TRBD1 (6 bases). The CDR3 is made up of 15 amino acids. The germline gives CDR1 SGHKS, CDR2 YYEKEE (reference sequence). V was cut by 0 bases and J by 2 bases, with 12 bases left in between. The DNA of the CDR3 is TGTGCCAGCAGCTTGGAAGGGGACACCGCCTACGAGCAGTACTTC. Its translation is CASSLEGDTAYEQYF.

By proportion, this clonotype is medium-sized. This sequence joins TRBV4-1 and TRBJ2-3, with D perhaps assigned TRBD1 or TRBD2 (5 bases each). Germline V gene lookup returns CDR1 MGHRA and CDR2 YSYEKL. CDR3 size: 13 residues. V dropped 4 bases and J dropped 8 bases, with 13 bases sitting between them. The CDR3 DNA is TGCGCCAGCAGCCCGCTCGGGGACGGTACGCAGTATTTT. Its translation: CASSPLGDGTQYF.

There are many counts of this clonotype. This rearrangement joins TRBV20-1 to TRBJ2-1, with 13 bases matching TRBD2. The CDR3 spans 16 residues. The ends lost 4 bases at V and 2 bases at J; junction bases unmatched: 5. CDR1 is DFQATT and CDR2 is SNEGSKA in the germline V gene (reference sequence). CDR3: CSANPGLAGAYNEQFF. The CDR3 bases are TGCAGTGCTAACCCTGGACTAGCGGGAGCCTACAATGAGCAGTTCTTC.

This clonotype came up many times. The V call is TRBV5-1, the J call TRBJ2-4; TRBD2 matches at 10 bases. The ends lost 4 bases at V and 7 bases at J; junction bases unmatched: 14. Germline V gene sequence: CDR1 SGHRS, CDR2 YFSETQ. The length of the CDR3 is 17 residues. The CDR3 DNA is TGCGCCAGCAGCCCCGGCGAAGCGGGAGGGTGGGCGAACATTCAGTACTTC. It translates to CASSPGEAGGWANIQYF.

In this sample, this clonotype turned up many times. The V and J genes are TRBV29-1 and TRBJ2-5, with D unclear. The CDR3 sequence is 13 residues long. V dropped 3 bases and J dropped 2 bases, with 10 bases sitting between them. Per germline, CDR1 SQVTM and CDR2 ANQGSEA. This CDR3 is CSVELGRQETQYF. The CDR3 DNA sequence: TGCAGCGTTGAGCTTGGCAGACAAGAGACCCAGTACTTC.

This clonotype showed up many times. The V gene is TRBV9, the J gene TRBJ2-1; 14 bases are a match to TRBD2. Per germline, CDR1 SGDLS and CDR2 YYNGEE. J was trimmed by 6 bases and V by 5 bases; bases with no gene match: 13. This CDR3 region has 18 residues. The CDR3 spells CASSGGGLAGVHPNEQFF. DNA for the CDR3: TGTGCCAGCAGTGGAGGGGGACTAGCGGGAGTCCATCCCAATGAGCAGTTCTTC.